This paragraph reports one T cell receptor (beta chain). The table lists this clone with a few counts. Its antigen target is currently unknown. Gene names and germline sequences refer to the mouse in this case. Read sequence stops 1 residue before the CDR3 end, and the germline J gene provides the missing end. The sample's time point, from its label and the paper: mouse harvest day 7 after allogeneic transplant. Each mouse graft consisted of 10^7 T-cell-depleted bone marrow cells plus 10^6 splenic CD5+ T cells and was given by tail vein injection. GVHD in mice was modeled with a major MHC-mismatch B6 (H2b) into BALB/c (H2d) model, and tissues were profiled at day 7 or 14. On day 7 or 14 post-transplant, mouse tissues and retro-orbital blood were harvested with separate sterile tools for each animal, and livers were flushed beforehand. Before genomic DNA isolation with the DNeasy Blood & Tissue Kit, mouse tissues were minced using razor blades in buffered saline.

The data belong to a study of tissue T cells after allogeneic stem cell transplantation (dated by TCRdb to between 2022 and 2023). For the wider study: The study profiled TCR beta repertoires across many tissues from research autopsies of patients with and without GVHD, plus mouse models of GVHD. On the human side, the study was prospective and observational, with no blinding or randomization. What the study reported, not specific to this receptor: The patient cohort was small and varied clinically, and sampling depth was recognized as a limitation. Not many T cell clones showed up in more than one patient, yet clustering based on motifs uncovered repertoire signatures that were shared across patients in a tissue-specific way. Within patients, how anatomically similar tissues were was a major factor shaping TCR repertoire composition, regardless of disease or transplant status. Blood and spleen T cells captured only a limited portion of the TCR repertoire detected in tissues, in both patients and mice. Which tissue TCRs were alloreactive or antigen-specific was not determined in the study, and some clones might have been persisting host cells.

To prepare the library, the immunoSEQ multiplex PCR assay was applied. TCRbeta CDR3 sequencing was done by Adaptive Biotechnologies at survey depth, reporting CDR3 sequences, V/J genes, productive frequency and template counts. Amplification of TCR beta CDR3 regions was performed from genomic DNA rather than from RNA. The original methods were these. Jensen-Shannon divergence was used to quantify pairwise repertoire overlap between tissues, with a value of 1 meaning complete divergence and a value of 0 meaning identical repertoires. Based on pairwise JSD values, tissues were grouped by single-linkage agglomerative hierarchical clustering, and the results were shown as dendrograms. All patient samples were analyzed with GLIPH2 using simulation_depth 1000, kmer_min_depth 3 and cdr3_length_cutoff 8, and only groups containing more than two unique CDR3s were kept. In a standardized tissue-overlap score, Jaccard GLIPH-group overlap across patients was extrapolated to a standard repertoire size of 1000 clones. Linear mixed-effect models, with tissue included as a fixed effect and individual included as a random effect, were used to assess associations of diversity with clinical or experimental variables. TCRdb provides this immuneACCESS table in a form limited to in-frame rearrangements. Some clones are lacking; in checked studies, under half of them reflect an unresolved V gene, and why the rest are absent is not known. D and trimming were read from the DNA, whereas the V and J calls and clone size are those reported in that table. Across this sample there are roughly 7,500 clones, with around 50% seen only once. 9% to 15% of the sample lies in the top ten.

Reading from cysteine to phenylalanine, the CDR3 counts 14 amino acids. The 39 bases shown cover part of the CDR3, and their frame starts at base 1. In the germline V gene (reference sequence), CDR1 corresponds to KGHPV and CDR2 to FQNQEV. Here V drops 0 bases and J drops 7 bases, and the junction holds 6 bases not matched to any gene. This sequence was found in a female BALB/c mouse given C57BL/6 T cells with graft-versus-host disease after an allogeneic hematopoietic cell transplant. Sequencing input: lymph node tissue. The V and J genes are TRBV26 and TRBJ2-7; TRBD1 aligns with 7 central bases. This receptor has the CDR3 CASSLSRQGGEQYF. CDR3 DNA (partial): TGTGCCAGCAGTCTGTCGCGACAGGGAGGGGAACAGTAC.